The sample holds many counts of the clone carrying this T cell receptor (beta chain). The antigen is unknown. V was shortened by 6 bases and J by 3 bases, with 18 bases between the two germline ends. This CDR3 spans 15 amino acids. CDR1 is ENHRY and CDR2 is SYGVKD in the germline V gene. The sample belongs to a study of T cell repertoires in cytomegalovirus infection. Turning to the study itself: CMV epitopes used comprised recently identified HLA-C-restricted ones and well-studied HLA-B-restricted ones.

TCRdb processed the reads anew with MiXCR; each CDR3 protein has one entry. In the table there are 340,000 or so distinct CDR3 sequences, 20% to 25% of which are singletons. This sample comprised cultured PBMCs, obtained from culture after CMV antigen stimulation. The source of this sequence is a human donor in good health (CMV status not recorded). Some clones in this sample may be carry-over from other donors' samples. V gene TRBV10-3 combines with J gene TRBJ2-7, with D perhaps TRBD1 (5 bases). The CDR3 DNA reads as TGTGCCATCAGGGCGACCTCGGACGGACACTACGAGCAGTACTTC. Translated: CAIRATSDGHYEQYF.